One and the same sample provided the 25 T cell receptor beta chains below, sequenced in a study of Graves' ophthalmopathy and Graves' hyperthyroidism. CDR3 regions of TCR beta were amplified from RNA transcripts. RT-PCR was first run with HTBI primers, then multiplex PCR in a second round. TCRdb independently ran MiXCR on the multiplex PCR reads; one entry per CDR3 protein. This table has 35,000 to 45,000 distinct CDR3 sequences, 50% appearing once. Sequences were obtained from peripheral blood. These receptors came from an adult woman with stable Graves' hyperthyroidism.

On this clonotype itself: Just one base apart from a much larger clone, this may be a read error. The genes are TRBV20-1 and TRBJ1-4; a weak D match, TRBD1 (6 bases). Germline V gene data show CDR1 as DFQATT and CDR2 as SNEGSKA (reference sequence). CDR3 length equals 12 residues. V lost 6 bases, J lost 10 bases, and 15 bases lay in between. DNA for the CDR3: TGCAGTGCCCAGGAGGGGGGGGGAAAACTGTTTTTT. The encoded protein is CSAQEGGGKLFF.

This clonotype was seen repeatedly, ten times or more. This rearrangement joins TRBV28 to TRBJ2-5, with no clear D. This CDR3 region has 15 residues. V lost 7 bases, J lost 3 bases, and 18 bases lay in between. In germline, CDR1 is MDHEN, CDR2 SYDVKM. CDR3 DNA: TGTGCCAGCACTCCCCTTCCAAGGGTAAAAGAGACCCAGTACTTC. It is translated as CASTPLPRVKETQYF.

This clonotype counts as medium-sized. The CDR3 nucleotides are TGCAGTGCTAGAACCGGGACAGGGTACTACGAGCAGTACTTC. It specifies CSARTGTGYYEQYF. The chain has TRBV20-1 and TRBJ2-7, with 9 nucleotides matching TRBD1. The CDR3 contains 14 residues. V gave up 2 bases and J gave up 3 bases; unmatched junction bases: 5. The germline CDR1 and CDR2 sequences are DFQATT and SNEGSKA (reference sequence).

The CDR3 loop is CASRGRGSDTQYF. The CDR3 coding sequence is TGTGCCAGCAGAGGCAGGGGCTCAGATACGCAGTATTTT. V and J are TRBV28 and TRBJ2-3; D may be TRBD1 (6 bases). V shed 6 bases and J shed 4 bases, with 11 bases lying between them. The CDR3 has 13 amino acids. Germline CDR1 reads MDHEN; CDR2 reads SYDVKM.

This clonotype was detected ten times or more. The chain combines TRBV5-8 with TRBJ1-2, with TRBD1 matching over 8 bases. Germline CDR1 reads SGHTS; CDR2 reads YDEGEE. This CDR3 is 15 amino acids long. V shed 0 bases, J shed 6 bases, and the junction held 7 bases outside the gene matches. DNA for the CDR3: TGTGCCAGCAGCTTGGATCAGGGGGCGGGGAATGGCTACACCTTC. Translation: CASSLDQGAGNGYTF.

CDR3 in amino acids: CASSSGNKYEQYF. The CDR3 region has the DNA TGTGCCAGCAGCTCCGGGAACAAATACGAGCAGTACTTC. The V and J genes are TRBV10-3 and TRBJ2-7; D possibly corresponds to TRBD2 (5 bases). Per germline, CDR1 ENHRY and CDR2 SYGVKD. V lost 10 bases and J lost 4, with 17 bases in between. The CDR3 runs to 13 residues.

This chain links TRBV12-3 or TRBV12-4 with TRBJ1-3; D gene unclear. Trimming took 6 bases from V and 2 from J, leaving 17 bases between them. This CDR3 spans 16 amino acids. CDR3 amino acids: CASSQRVEFTGNTIYF. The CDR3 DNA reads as TGTGCCAGCAGCCAACGGGTCGAGTTTACTGGAAACACCATATATTTT.

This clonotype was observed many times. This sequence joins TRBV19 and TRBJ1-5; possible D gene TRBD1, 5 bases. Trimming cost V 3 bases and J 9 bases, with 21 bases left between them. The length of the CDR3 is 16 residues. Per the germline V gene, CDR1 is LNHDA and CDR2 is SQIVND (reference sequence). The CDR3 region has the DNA TGTGCCAGTAGTATCTTCGACAGTCTCCCTGGTGGGCCCCAGCATTTT. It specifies CASSIFDSLPGGPQHF.

The CDR3 protein is CSARATGGSPLHF. CDR3 coding DNA: TGCAGTGCTAGAGCGACAGGGGGTTCACCCCTCCACTTT. V gene TRBV20-1 combines with J gene TRBJ1-6, with 9 bases matching TRBD1. CDR1 and CDR2 from the germline V gene are DFQATT and SNEGSKA (reference sequence). The trim removed 1 base at V and 9 bases at J, leaving 1 base unmatched. The CDR3 runs to 13 residues.

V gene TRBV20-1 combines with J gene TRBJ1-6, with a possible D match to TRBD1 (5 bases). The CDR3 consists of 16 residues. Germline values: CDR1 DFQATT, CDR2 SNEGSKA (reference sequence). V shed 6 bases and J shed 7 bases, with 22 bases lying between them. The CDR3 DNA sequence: TGCAGTGCCAGCAGTGGCCTTGGGACTACGAATTCACCCCTCCACTTT. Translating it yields CSASSGLGTTNSPLHF.

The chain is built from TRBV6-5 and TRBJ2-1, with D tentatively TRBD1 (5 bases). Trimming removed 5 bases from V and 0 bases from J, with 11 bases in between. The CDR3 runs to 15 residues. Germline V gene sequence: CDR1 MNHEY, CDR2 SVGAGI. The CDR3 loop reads CASSPDSHSYNEQFF. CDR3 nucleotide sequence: TGTGCCAGCAGTCCTGACAGCCACTCCTACAATGAGCAGTTCTTC.

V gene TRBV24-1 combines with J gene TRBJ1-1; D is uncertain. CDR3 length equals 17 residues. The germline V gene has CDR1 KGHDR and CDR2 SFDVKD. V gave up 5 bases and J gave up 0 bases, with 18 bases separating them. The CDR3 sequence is CATSASSLVSVNTEAFF. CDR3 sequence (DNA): TGTGCCACCAGTGCTAGCAGCCTCGTGTCGGTGAACACTGAAGCTTTCTTT.

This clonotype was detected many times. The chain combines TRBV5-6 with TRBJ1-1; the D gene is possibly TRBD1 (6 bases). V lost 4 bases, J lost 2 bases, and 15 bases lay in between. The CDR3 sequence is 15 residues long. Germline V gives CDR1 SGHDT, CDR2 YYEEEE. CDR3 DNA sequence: TGTGCCAGCAGCCGTGGGGGGGGGCGAAACACTGAAGCTTTCTTT. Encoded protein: CASSRGGGRNTEAFF.

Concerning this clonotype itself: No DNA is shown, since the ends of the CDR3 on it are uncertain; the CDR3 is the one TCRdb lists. The CDR3 sequence: CASSSHVRGANEKLFFGSGTQHF. The chain has TRBV7-8 and TRBJ1-5; the table's D call, TRBD1, has no DNA check behind it. The CDR3 is 23 residues long, ends included. Germline V gene data show CDR1 as SGHVS and CDR2 as FQNEAQ.

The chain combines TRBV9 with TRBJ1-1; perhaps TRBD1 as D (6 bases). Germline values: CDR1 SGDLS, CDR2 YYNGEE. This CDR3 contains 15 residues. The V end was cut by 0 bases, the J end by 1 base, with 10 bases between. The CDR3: CASSVGPGENTEAFF. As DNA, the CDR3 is TGTGCCAGCAGCGTAGGCCCAGGGGAGAACACTGAAGCTTTCTTT.

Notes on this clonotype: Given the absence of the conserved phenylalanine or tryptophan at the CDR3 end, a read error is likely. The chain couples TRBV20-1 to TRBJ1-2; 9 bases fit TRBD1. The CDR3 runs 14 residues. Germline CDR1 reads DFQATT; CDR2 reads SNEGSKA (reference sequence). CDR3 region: CSARGQGIGYGYTY. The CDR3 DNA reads TGCAGCGCCCGTGGACAGGGGATTGGCTATGGCTACACCTAC.

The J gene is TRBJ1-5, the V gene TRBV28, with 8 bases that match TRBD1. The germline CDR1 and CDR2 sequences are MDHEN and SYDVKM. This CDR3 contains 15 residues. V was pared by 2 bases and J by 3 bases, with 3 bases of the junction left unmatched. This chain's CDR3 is CASSLPGQANQPQHF. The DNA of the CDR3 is TGTGCCAGCAGTTTACCGGGACAGGCCAATCAGCCCCAGCATTTT.

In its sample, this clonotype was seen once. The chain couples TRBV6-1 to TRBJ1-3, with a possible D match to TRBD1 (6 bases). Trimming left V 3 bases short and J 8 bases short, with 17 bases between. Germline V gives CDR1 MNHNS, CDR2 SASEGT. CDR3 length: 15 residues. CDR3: CASSDRGYYGYTIYF. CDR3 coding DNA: TGTGCCAGCAGTGACAGGGGCTACTATGGCTACACCATATATTTT.

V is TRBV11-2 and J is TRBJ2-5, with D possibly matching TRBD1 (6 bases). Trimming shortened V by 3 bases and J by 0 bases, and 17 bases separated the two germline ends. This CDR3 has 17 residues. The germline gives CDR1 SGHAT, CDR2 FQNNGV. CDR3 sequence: CASSLDWFQGYQETQYF. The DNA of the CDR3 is TGTGCCAGCAGCTTGGATTGGTTTCAGGGGTACCAAGAGACCCAGTACTTC.

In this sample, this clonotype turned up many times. Here the CDR3 reads CASSLVRTSGRGGTQYF. The CDR3 nucleotides are TGTGCCAGCAGCTTGGTTCGGACTAGCGGGAGGGGCGGGACCCAGTACTTC. The V gene is TRBV5-5, the J gene TRBJ2-5; the match to TRBD2 covers 15 bases. The CDR3 is 17 residues long. J lost 7 bases, V lost 0 bases, and 7 bases had no gene match. Germline CDR1 reads SGHKS; CDR2 reads YYEKEE (reference sequence).

The CDR3 nucleotides are TGTGCCAGCAGTTGGGGGACAGGGATCTCCTACGAGCAGTACTTC. Amino acid sequence: CASSWGTGISYEQYF. V usage is TRBV25-1 and J usage is TRBJ2-7; 9 bases fit TRBD1. V lost 5 bases to trimming and J lost 0 bases; unmatched junction nucleotides: 5. The CDR3 extends over 15 amino acids. Germline CDR1 MGHDK, CDR2 SYGVNS.

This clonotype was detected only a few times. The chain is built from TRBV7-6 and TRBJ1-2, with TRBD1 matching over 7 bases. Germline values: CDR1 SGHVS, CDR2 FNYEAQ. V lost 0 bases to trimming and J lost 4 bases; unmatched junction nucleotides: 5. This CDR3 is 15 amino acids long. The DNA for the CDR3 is TGTGCCAGCAGCTTAGCCACAGGGGCCCTCTATGGCTACACCTTC. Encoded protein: CASSLATGALYGYTF.

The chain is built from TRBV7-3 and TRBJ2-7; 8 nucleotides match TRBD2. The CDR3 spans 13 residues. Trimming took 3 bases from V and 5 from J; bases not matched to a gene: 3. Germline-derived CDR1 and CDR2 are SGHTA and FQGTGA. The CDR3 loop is CASSFRLAHEQYF. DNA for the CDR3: TGTGCCAGCAGCTTTCGACTAGCGCACGAGCAGTACTTC.

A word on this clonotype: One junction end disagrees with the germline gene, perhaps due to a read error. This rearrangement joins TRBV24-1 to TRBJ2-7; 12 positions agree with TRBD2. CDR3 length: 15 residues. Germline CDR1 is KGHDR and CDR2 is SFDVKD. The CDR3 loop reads CATSDLGLAGHEQYF. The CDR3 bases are TGCGCCACCAGTGATTTAGGACTAGCGGGACACGAGCAGTACTTC.

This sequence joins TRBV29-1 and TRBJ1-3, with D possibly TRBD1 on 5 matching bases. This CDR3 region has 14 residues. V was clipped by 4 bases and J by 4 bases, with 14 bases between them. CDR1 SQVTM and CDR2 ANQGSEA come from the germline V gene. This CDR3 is CSVAHRGAGNTIYF. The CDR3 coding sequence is TGCAGCGTTGCCCATAGGGGCGCCGGAAACACCATATATTTT.